This T cell receptor (beta chain) was identified in a study of blood T cell repertoires in COVID-19. Trimming left V 3 bases short and J 1 base short, with 12 bases between. The CDR3 contains 15 residues. Germline V gene sequence: CDR1 LGHDT, CDR2 YNNKEL (reference sequence). Sequencing was performed with immunoSEQ multiplex PCR; in TCRdb, only in-frame clones are kept and a portion is missing. Here the sample spans 35,000 to 55,000 clones, approximately 89% being singletons. The chain combines TRBV3-1 (or the pseudogene TRBV3-2) with TRBJ1-2; D possibly corresponds to TRBD1 (5 bases). The sample was peripheral blood. This sequence originates from a human donor in a cohort sampled during active COVID-19. The CDR3 DNA follows: TGTGCCAGCAGCCAGGGCGCGGGGGTTAACTATGGCTACACCTTC. Protein: CASSQGAGVNYGYTF.